The T cell receptor beta chain described here comes from a study of molecular identifiers for immune sequencing clone quantification. The study's findings and limits: Clonotypes surpassing 20 RNA copies contained over 97% of effector molecules, versus under 1% in naive cells.

Libraries of bulk TCR were made by previously described methods (with listed TCR primers). One entry per CDR3 protein results from TCRdb running MiXCR on the PCR reads. The sample records roughly 93,000 distinct CDR3 sequences, approximately 23% being singletons. The V end lost 4 bases, the J end lost 6 bases, and 15 bases lay between the germline ends. CDR3 length equals 14 residues. This clonotype was seen repeatedly, ten times or more. Its antigen is currently unknown. CD8+CD4-CCR7+CD45RA+ sorting gave the naive CD8 T cells. The chain combines TRBV12-3 or TRBV12-4 with TRBJ1-2; a weak D match, TRBD1 (5 bases). This TCR was recovered from a human donor in good health. Some libraries in this study had Jurkat cell RNA spiked in. The sequencing input was naive CD8+ T cells from blood, with Jurkat cell RNA spiked in. Subset indicated: FACS-sorted CD8+CD4-CCR7+CD45RA+ naive T cells. The CDR3 spells CASSSSTGPNGYTF. CDR3 coding DNA: TGTGCCAGCAGTTCCTCCACAGGACCAAATGGCTACACCTTC.